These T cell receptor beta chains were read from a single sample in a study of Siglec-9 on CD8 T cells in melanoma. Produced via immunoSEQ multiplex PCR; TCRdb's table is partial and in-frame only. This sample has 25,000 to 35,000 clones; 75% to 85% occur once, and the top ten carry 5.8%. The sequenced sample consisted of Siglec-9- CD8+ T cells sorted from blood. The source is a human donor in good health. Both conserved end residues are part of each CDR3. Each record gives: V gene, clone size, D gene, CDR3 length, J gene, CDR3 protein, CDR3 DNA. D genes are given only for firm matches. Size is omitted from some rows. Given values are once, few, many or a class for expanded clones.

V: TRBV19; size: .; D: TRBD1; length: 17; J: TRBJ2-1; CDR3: CASRLNLPGQGYNEQFF; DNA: TGTGCCAGTAGGCTAAACCTACCGGGACAGGGCTACAATGAGCAGTTCTTC
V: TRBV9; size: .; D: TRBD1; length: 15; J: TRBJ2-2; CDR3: CASSVGTANTGELFF; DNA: TGTGCCAGCAGTGTCGGGACAGCGAACACCGGGGAGCTGTTTTTT
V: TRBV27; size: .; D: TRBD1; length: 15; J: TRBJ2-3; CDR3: CASSFLPTGSDTQYF; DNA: TGTGCCAGCAGTTTCCTACCGACAGGGTCAGATACGCAGTATTTT
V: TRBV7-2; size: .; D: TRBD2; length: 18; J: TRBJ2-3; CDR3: CASSDLAGDAMGTDTQYF; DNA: TGTGCCAGCAGCGACCTAGCGGGGGACGCGATGGGGACAGATACGCAGTATTTT
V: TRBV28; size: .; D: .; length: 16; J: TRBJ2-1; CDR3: CASSIGGVGTYNEQFF; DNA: TGTGCCAGCAGTATCGGCGGGGTTGGAACCTACAATGAGCAGTTCTTC
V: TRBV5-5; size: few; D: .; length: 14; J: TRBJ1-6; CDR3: CASSATTRDSPLHF; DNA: TGTGCCAGCAGCGCCACGACCAGGGATTCACCCCTCCACTTT
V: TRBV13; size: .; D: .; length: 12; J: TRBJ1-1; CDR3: CASSSTVTEAFF; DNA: TGTGCCAGCAGCTCAACAGTCACTGAAGCTTTCTTT
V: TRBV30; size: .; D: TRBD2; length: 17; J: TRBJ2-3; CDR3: CAWSIVPERGNPDTQYF; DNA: TGTGCCTGGAGCATAGTACCTGAGCGGGGGAATCCAGATACGCAGTATTTT
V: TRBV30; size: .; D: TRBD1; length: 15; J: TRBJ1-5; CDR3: CAWSAGQGEHQPQHF; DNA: TGTGCCTGGAGTGCGGGACAGGGGGAACATCAGCCCCAGCATTTT
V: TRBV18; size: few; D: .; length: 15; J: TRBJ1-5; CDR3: CASSPDSFGGQPQHF; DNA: TGTGCCAGCTCACCCGACAGTTTCGGCGGTCAGCCCCAGCATTTT
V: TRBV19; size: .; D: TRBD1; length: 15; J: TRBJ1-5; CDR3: CASSPGQGGNQPQHF; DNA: TGTGCCTCCAGTCCGGGACAGGGTGGAAATCAGCCCCAGCATTTT
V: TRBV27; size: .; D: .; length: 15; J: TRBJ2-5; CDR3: CASSFSERLEETQYF; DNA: TGTGCCAGCAGTTTTTCGGAGCGGTTGGAAGAGACCCAGTACTTC
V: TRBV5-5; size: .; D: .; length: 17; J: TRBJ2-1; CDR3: CASSLYRSYGGGNEQFF; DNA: TGTGCCAGCAGCCTCTACAGGAGTTATGGGGGCGGGAATGAGCAGTTCTTC
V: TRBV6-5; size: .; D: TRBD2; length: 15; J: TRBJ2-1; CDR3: CASSQGLADYNEQFF; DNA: TGTGCCAGCAGTCAGGGACTAGCGGACTACAATGAGCAGTTCTTC
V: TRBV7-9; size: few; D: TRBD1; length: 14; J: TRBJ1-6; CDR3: CASSPGTGDSPLHF; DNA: TGTGCCAGCAGCCCTGGGACAGGGGATTCACCCCTCCACTTT